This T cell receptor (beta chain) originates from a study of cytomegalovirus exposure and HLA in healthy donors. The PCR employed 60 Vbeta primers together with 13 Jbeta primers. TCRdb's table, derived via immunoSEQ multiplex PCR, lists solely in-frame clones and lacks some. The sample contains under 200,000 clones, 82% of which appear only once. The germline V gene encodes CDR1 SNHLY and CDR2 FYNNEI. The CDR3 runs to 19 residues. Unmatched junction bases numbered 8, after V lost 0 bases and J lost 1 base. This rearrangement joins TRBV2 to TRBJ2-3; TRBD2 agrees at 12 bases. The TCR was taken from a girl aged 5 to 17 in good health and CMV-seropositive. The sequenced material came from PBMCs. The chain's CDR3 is CASSEAGGLAGYGTDTQYF. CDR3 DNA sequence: TGTGCCAGCAGTGAAGCAGGAGGACTAGCGGGGTACGGCACAGATACGCAGTATTTT.